One TCR beta chain is described in this entry. These data belong to a study of blood T cell repertoires in COVID-19. Study details: Acute and convalescent COVID-19 samples came from the United States, Italy and Spain. In each case, the material was cDNA or gDNA derived from T cells, B-cell-depleted T cells, or PBMCs.

This table comes from immunoSEQ multiplex PCR, and its TCRdb copy is limited to in-frame clones, with some not included. The repertoire consists of approximately 52,000 clones, with 90% occurring once and the leading ten covering over 3%. CDR1 and CDR2 (germline): SGHAT, FQNNGV. V lost 4 bases and J lost 0, with 20 bases in between. This CDR3 contains 18 residues. This clonotype was sampled from a human donor in a cohort sampled during active COVID-19. The sequencing sample was made of peripheral blood. The gene calls are TRBV11-2 and TRBJ2-3; D not resolved. The CDR3 DNA reads TGTGCCAGCAGCTCCAGAAGCACCTTGACTGGAAGCACAGATACGCAGTATTTT. It yields the protein CASSSRSTLTGSTDTQYF.